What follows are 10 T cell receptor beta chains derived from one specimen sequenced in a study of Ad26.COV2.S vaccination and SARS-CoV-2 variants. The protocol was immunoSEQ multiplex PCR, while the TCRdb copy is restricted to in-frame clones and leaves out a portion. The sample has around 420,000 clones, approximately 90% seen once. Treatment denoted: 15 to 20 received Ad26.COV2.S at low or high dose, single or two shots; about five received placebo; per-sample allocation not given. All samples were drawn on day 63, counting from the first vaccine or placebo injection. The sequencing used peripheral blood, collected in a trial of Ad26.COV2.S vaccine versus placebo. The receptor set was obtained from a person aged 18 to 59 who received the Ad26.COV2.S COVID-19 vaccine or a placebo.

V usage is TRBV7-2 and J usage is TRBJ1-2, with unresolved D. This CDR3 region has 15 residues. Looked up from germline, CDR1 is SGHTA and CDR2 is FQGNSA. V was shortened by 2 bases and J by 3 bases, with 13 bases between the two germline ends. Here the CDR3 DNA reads TGTGCCAGCAGCTTAAGGACCTTAAACCACTATGGCTACACCTTC. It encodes CASSLRTLNHYGYTF. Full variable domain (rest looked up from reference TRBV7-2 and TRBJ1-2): GAGVSQSPSNKVTEKGKDVELRCDPISGHTALYWYRQSLGQGLEFLIYFQGNSAPDKSGLPSDRFSAERTGGSVSTLTIQRTQQEDSAVYLCASSLRTLNHYGYTFGSGTRLTVV.

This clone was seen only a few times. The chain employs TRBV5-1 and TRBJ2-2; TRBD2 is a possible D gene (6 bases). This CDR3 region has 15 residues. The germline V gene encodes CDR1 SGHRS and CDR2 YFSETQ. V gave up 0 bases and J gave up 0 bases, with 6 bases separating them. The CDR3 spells CASSLGLANTGELFF. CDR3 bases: TGCGCCAGCAGCTTGGGACTAGCGAACACCGGGGAGCTGTTTTTT.

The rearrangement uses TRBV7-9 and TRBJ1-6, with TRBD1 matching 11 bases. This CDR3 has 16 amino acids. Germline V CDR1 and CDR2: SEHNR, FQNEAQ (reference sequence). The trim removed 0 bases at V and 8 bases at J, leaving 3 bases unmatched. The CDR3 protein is CASSLARDRGDSPLHF. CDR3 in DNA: TGTGCCAGCAGCTTAGCGCGGGACAGGGGGGATTCACCCCTCCACTTT. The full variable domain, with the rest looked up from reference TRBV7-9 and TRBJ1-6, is DTGVSQNPRHKITKRGQNVTFRCDPISEHNRLYWYRQTLGQGPEFLTYFQNEAQLEKSRLLSDRFSAERPKGSFSTLEIQRTEQGDSAMYLCASSLARDRGDSPLHFGNGTRLTVT.

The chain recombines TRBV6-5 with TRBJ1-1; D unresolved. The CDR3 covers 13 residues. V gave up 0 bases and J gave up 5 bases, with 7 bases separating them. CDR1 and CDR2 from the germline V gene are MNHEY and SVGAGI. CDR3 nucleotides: TGTGCCAGCAGTTACTCTTTCGTGACTGAAGCTTTCTTT. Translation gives CASSYSFVTEAFF.

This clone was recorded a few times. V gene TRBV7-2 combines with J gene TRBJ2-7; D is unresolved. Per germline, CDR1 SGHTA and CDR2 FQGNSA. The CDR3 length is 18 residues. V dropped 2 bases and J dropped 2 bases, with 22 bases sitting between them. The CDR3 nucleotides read TGTGCCAGCAGCTTATTATACGGGCAGCCCCTTTGGGCCTACGAGCAGTACTTC. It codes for CASSLLYGQPLWAYEQYF.

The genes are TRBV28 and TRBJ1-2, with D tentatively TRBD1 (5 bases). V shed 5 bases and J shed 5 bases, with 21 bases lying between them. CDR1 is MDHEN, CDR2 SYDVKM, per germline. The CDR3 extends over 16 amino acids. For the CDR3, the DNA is TGTGCCAGCAGTCCTCCCCTGGTGGGGGGACCTTATGGCTACACCTTC. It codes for CASSPPLVGGPYGYTF.

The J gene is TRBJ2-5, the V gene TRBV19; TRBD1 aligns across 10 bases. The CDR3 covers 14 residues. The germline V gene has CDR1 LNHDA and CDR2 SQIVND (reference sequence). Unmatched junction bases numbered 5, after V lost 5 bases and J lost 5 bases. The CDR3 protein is CASSLGQGTETQYF. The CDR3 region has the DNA TGTGCCAGTAGTTTGGGACAGGGGACGGAGACCCAGTACTTC. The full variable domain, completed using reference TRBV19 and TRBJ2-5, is DGGITQSPKYLFRKEGQNVTLSCEQNLNHDAMYWYRQDPGQGLRLIYYSQIVNDFQKGDIAEGYSVSREKKESFPLTVTSAQKNPTAFYLCASSLGQGTETQYFGPGTRLLVL.

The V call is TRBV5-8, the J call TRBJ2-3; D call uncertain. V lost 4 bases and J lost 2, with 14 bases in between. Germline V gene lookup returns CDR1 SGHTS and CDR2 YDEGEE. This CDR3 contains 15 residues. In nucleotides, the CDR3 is TGTGCCAGCAGCCTAAATTTACCTTTCACAGATACGCAGTATTTT. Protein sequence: CASSLNLPFTDTQYF.

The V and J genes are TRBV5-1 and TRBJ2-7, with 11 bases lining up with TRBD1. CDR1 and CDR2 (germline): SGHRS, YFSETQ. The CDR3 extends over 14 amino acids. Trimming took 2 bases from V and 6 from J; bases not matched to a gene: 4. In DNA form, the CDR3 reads TGCGCCAGCAGCTTATCCGGGACAGGGGGCGAGCAGTACTTC. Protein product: CASSLSGTGGEQYF.

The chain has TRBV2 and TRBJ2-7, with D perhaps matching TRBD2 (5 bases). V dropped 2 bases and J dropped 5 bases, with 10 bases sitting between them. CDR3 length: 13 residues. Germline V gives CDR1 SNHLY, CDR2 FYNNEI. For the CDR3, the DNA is TGTGCCAGCAGTGAAAATGAGAGGGACGAGCAGTACTTC. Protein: CASSENERDEQYF.